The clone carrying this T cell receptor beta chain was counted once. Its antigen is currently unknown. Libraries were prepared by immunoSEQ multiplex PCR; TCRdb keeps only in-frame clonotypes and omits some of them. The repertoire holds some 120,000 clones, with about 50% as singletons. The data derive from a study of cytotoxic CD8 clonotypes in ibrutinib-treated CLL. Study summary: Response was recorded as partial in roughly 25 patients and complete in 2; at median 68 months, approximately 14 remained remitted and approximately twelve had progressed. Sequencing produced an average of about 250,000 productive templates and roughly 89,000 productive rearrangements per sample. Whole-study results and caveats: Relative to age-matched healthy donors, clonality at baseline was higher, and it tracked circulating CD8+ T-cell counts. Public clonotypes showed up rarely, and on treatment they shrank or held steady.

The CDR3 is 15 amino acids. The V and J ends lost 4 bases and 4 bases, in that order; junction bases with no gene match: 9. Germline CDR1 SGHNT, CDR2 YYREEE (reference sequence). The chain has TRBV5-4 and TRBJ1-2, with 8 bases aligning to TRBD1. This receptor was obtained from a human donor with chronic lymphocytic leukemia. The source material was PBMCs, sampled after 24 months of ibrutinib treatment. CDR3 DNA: TGTGCCAGCAGCCCAAGTCGACAGGGGAGCTATGGCTACACCTTC. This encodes CASSPSRQGSYGYTF.